Many counts were recorded for the clone carrying this T cell receptor (beta chain). Its antigen is unknown. Only healthy Caucasians were enrolled as donors. TCRdb re-derived calls from the 5' RACE reads in MiXCR, one entry per CDR3 protein. The sample includes about 550,000 distinct CDR3 sequences, under 25% seen only once; the top ten take around 0.47%. Losses at the gene ends were 4 bases for V and 0 bases for J; bases not matched to a gene: 7. The CDR3 has 16 amino acids. Per germline, CDR1 SGHRS and CDR2 YFSETQ. These data come from a study of identical twins. Overall study results and limits: Weaker excess twin sharing was observed in beta out-of-frame sequences. Twin pairs' shared out-of-frame alpha sequences were enriched in low generation probability. Abundant beta clonotypes from cord blood had fewer insertions, unlike memory repertoires, which showed none.

These same data were also listed under a study on yellow fever vaccine responses in identical twins.

Material for sequencing was CD4+ T cells sorted from blood. The TCR comes from a woman in her late teens or twenties in good health. This chain connects TRBV5-1 to TRBJ2-1; 7 bases match TRBD1. The CDR3 spells CASSRTGDGSYNEQFF. The CDR3 DNA follows: TGCGCCAGCAGCCGAACAGGGGATGGCTCCTACAATGAGCAGTTCTTC.